The sequence of this T cell receptor beta chain was determined in a study of blood T cell repertoires in COVID-19. Study at large: Nucleic acid was either cDNA or gDNA, and it came from T cells, B-cell-depleted T cells, or PBMCs.

The CDR3 spans 15 residues. CDR1 SGHTA and CDR2 FQGTGA come from the germline V gene. J was trimmed by 1 base and V by 4 bases; bases with no gene match: 0. In the original processing: How many nucleated cells were present was estimated from reference gene primer amplification. Profiling relied on immunoSEQ multiplex PCR, and the TCRdb table lists in-frame clones only, not all of them. V and J calls plus clone size are reproduced from that table; the DNA served to infer D and trimming. The sample lists approximately 83,000 clones; approximately 80% were seen once. The TCR comes from a woman older than 75 with acute or convalescent COVID-19. The material sequenced was peripheral blood. The V call is TRBV7-3, the J call TRBJ2-2, with TRBD2 identical over 10 bases. DNA of the CDR3: TGTGCCAGCAGCTGGACTAGCGGGAACACCGGGGAGCTGTTTTTT. Protein sequence: CASSWTSGNTGELFF.